The entry below describes one TCR beta chain. This clonotype was counted many times. Which antigen it targets is not known. No clone much larger than this one lies a single base away; base qualities are absent. TCRdb records Illumina HiSeq 2500 as the sequencer. Quantitative 5'-RACE with molecular barcodes was used to prepare TCR beta libraries. As for how the authors treated the data: A new computational method, built on a probabilistic model of VDJ rearrangement, was used to identify disease-linked TCR variants. The public reads were reanalyzed by TCRdb: fastp trimming at Q25, MiXCR alignment, in-frame beta chains only. For every CDR3 protein sequence, its rows merge into one entry that carries the most common genes and DNA. TCRdb assigned the V and J calls; the authors' analysis was not used. This sample holds some 200,000 distinct CDR3 sequences; 15% to 20% were observed only once. The ten top clones hold roughly 4% of the sample.

The sample comes from a study of CD8 T cells in ankylosing spondylitis (dated by TCRdb to 2016 to 2017). A note on the overall study: To find TCR variants linked to disease, the study profiled T cell receptor beta repertoires in ankylosing spondylitis patients and healthy donors. In total, the full study cohort was made up of 100 to 140 healthy donors and approximately 27 ankylosing spondylitis patients. Peripheral blood samples were taken, and synovial fluid was additionally collected from ankylosing spondylitis patients.

Ends trimmed: V by 3 bases, J by 2 bases; bases unmatched to a gene: 5. The cysteine opens and the phenylalanine closes a CDR3 of 14 amino acids. Kept here is only the CDR3 DNA, which spans 42 bases and is read in frame from base 1. Sequences DFQATT (CDR1) and SNEGSKA (CDR2) are obtained from the germline V gene (reference sequence). Overall study outcomes, separate from this receptor: Some TCR beta motif variants had previously been reported in synovial fluid and blood of reactive arthritis patients, which suggested common disease-initiation mechanisms. A TCR beta motif made up of several highly homologous amino acid variants appeared to be characteristic of blood from ankylosing spondylitis patients. The disease-linked clones were reported as significantly enriched in matched synovial fluid samples from ankylosing spondylitis patients. The disease-linked clones had a CD8+ phenotype and were found at relatively low frequencies in peripheral blood.

The TCR sequence derives from a male donor aged 5 to 29 with ankylosing spondylitis or in good health (not recorded which). Donor details come from another sample of the same person, matched by shared clones. The material sequenced was blood, either unsorted or a sorted T cell fraction (not recorded which). The chain is assembled from TRBV20-1 and TRBJ2-7, with 9 bases aligning to TRBD2. The DNA sequence is as follows: TGCAGTGCTAGTGGTAGCGGGAGAACCTACGAGCAGTACTTC. Its translation is CSASGSGRTYEQYF.